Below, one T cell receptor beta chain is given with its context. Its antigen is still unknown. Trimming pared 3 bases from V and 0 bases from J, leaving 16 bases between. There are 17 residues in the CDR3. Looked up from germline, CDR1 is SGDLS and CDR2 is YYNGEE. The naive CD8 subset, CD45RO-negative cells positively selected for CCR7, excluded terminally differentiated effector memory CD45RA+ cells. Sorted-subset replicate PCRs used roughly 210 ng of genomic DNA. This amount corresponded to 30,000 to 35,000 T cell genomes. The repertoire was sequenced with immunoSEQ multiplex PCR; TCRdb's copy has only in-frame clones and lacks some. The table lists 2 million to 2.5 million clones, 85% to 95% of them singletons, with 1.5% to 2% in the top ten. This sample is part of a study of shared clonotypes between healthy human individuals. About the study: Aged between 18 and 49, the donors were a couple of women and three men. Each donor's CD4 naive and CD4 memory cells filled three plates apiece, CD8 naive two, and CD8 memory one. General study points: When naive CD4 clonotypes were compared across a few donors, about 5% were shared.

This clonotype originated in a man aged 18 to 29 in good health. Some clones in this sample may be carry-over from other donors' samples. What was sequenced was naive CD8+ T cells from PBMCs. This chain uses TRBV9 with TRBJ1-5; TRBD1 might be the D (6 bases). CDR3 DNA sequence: TGTGCCAGCAGCGCGGGAGACAGGACATATAGCAATCAGCCCCAGCATTTT. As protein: CASSAGDRTYSNQPQHF.